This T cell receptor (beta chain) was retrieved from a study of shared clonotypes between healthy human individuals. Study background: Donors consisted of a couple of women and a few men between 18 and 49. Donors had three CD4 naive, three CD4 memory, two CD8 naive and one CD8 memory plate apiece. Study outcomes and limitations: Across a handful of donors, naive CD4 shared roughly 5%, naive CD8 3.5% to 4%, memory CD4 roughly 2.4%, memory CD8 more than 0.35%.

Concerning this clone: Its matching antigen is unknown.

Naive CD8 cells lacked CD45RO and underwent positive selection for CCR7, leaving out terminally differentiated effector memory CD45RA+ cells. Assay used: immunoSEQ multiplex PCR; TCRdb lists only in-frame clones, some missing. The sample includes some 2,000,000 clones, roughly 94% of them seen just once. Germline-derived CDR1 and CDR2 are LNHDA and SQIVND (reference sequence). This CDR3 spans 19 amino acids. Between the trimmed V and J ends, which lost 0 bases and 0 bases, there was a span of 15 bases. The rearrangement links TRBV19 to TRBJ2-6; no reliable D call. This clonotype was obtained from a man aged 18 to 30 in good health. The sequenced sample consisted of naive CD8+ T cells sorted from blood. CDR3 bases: TGTGCCAGTAGTATAGACTCCCCTTCAGTCAACTCTGGGGCCAACGTCCTGACTTTC. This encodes CASSIDSPSVNSGANVLTF.